What follows are 20 T cell receptor beta chains derived from one specimen sequenced in a study of sequential checkpoint blockade in melanoma. TCRdb's copy holds only in-frame clones and misses some; the assay was immunoSEQ multiplex PCR. The sample yields 15,000 to 20,000 clones, roughly four fifths seen once. The treatment: randomized to nivolumab then ipilimumab (arm A) or the reverse (arm B). The starting material was CD8+ T cells sorted from blood (inferred from file names), obtained from a patient given nivolumab and ipilimumab in sequence. All receptors derive from a human donor with melanoma.

This clone showed up just a few times. This sequence joins TRBV6-4 and TRBJ2-3; D gene unclear. The germline V and J ends were trimmed by 5 bases and 0 bases, with 9 bases remaining between them. The germline gives CDR1 MRHNA, CDR2 SNTAGT. This CDR3 has 14 residues. The CDR3 sequence is CASSPVASTDTQYF. The CDR3, as DNA: TGTGCCAGCAGTCCGGTAGCTAGCACAGATACGCAGTATTTT.

The chain is built from TRBV4-3 and TRBJ2-1; D possibly corresponds to TRBD2 (6 bases). This CDR3 has 16 amino acids. V was pared by 1 base and J by 8 bases, with 18 bases between. Germline lookup yields CDR1 LGHNA and CDR2 YSLEER. CDR3 sequence reads: CASSQGTSFSLDEQFF. The CDR3 DNA is TGCGCCAGCAGCCAAGGAACTAGCTTTTCTTTGGATGAGCAGTTCTTC.

The chain couples TRBV11-1 to TRBJ1-1; D is possibly TRBD1 (6 bases). This CDR3 is built from 16 residues. Germline V CDR1 and CDR2: SGHAT, FQDESV (reference sequence). With 1 base removed from V and 3 bases from J, the gap between germline ends came to 15 bases. The CDR3 DNA is TGTGCCAGCAGCTTAGGGTGGACATGGGGGCACACTGAAGCTTTCTTT. Translated: CASSLGWTWGHTEAFF.

This chain links TRBV6-5 with TRBJ1-2; 8 nucleotides match TRBD1. J lost 2 bases, V lost 5 bases, and 4 bases had no gene match. The CDR3 covers 14 residues. Germline assignment: CDR1 MNHEY and CDR2 SVGAGI. The CDR3 nucleotides are TGTGCCAGCAGTGAGCCAGGGGGCAACTATGGCTACACCTTC. Translated, it gives CASSEPGGNYGYTF.

The chain links TRBV6-1 to TRBJ2-3; 10 nucleotides line up with TRBD2. Germline V gene lookup returns CDR1 MNHNS and CDR2 SASEGT. This CDR3 has 16 residues. The trim removed 4 bases at V and 6 bases at J, leaving 10 bases unmatched. The CDR3 DNA is TGTGCCAGCAGTGGGACGCAGCGGGGGGGATCCGATACGCAGTATTTT. It yields the protein CASSGTQRGGSDTQYF.

For the CDR3, the DNA is TGCGCCAGCAGTGATGGGACAGGGGACAATTCACCCCTCCACTTT. Protein: CASSDGTGDNSPLHF. The gene calls are TRBV10-1 and TRBJ1-6, with TRBD1 matching over 10 bases. Trimming cost V 3 bases and J 7 bases; bases outside gene matches: 3. The CDR3 totals 15 residues. Germline CDR1 is WNHNN and CDR2 is SYGVQD (reference sequence).

V is TRBV29-1 and J is TRBJ2-1; D unresolved. The CDR3 runs 13 residues. Per germline, CDR1 SQVTM and CDR2 ANQGSEA. V lost 5 bases to trimming and J lost 0 bases, with 8 bases between them. The CDR3 region is CSVPRNSYNEQFF. CDR3 DNA: TGCAGCGTTCCGCGTAACTCCTACAATGAGCAGTTCTTC.

The chain is built from TRBV30 and TRBJ2-7; possible D gene TRBD2, 6 bases. Germline loops: CDR1 GTSNPN, CDR2 SVGIG (reference sequence). The CDR3 consists of 12 residues. CDR3 protein: CSGDWGTYEQYF. The CDR3 DNA reads as TGTTCGGGGGATTGGGGGACCTACGAGCAGTACTTC.

This chain uses TRBV7-9 with TRBJ2-7; D may be TRBD2 (7 bases). Trimming took 5 bases from V and 4 from J, leaving 15 bases between them. Germline V gene data show CDR1 as SEHNR and CDR2 as FQNEAQ (reference sequence). CDR3 length: 14 residues. The CDR3 DNA follows: TGTGCCAGCAGCCCACAGGGAGGGTGGTACGAGCAGTACTTC. This codes for CASSPQGGWYEQYF.

The rearrangement uses TRBV5-1 and TRBJ2-1, with a weak D call TRBD2 (6 bases). This CDR3 comprises 13 residues. Germline V gene data show CDR1 as SGHRS and CDR2 as YFSETQ. The ends were cut back, 1 base at V and 10 bases at J, with 12 bases in the middle. CDR3 sequence (DNA): TGCGCCAGCAGCTTGTCCCTAGCGAGGGAGCAGTTCTTC. Residues: CASSLSLAREQFF.

This chain joins TRBV4-1 and TRBJ2-7; D ambiguous. Between the trimmed V and J ends, which lost 5 bases and 5 bases, there was a span of 13 bases. Germline V gene sequence: CDR1 MGHRA, CDR2 YSYEKL. CDR3 length equals 13 residues. The DNA for the CDR3 is TGCGCCAGCAGCTTTCTTCCGCCGGACGAGCAGTACTTC. As protein: CASSFLPPDEQYF.

The rearrangement joins TRBV6-4 to TRBJ2-3; 7 bases line up with TRBD1. The CDR3 is made up of 15 amino acids. Germline values: CDR1 MRHNA, CDR2 SNTAGT. Losses at the gene ends were 8 bases for V and 2 bases for J; bases not matched to a gene: 10. CDR3 nucleotide sequence: TGTGCCAGCGGCCAGGGGGACAGCAACACAGATACGCAGTATTTT. The encoded protein is CASGQGDSNTDTQYF.

Comment on this clone: This specimen includes other DNA sequences encoding the same CDR3. V usage is TRBV7-9 and J usage is TRBJ2-7, with 8 positions matching TRBD1. This CDR3 comprises 13 residues. Trimming took 5 bases from V and 7 from J; bases not matched to a gene: 7. Per the germline V gene, CDR1 is SEHNR and CDR2 is FQNEAQ (reference sequence). For the CDR3, the DNA is TGTGCCAGCAGCCCGACAGGGGTGGGAGAGCAGTACTTC. Encoded protein: CASSPTGVGEQYF.

The rearrangement links TRBV19 to TRBJ2-1, with D possibly TRBD2 on 5 matching bases. V was pared by 5 bases and J by 8 bases, with 16 bases between. The germline CDR1 and CDR2 sequences are LNHDA and SQIVND (reference sequence). The CDR3 has 14 residues. DNA of the CDR3: TGTGCCAGTAGTCTCCGTACTAGTTGGTATGAGCAGTTCTTC. Protein product: CASSLRTSWYEQFF.

The genes are TRBV4-3 and TRBJ2-1; 9 bases match TRBD2. The V and J ends lost 3 bases and 0 bases, in that order; junction bases with no gene match: 3. CDR1 LGHNA and CDR2 YSLEER come from the germline V gene. This CDR3 comprises 16 residues. CDR3 residues: CASSQETSGSYNEQFF. As DNA, the CDR3 is TGCGCCAGCAGCCAGGAGACTAGCGGCTCCTACAATGAGCAGTTCTTC.

This clone came up a few times. The rearrangement links TRBV10-3 to TRBJ2-3, with D possibly matching TRBD2 (6 bases). CDR1 and CDR2 (germline): ENHRY, SYGVKD. The CDR3 totals 14 residues. Trimming stripped 5 bases from V and 6 bases from J, with 15 bases between. CDR3 sequence (DNA): TGTGCCATCAGTTTGCGGGGACTCAGGGATACGCAGTATTTT. It encodes CAISLRGLRDTQYF.

This clone has a handful of counts. The genes are TRBV27 and TRBJ2-7; 8 positions match TRBD2. The CDR3 consists of 15 residues. V dropped 4 bases and J dropped 5; count of bases not matched to a gene: 10. Germline assignment: CDR1 MNHEY and CDR2 SMNVEV (reference sequence). CDR3 protein: CASSSPVAGSHEQYF. The CDR3 DNA sequence: TGTGCCAGCAGTTCCCCTGTAGCGGGAAGCCACGAGCAGTACTTC.

This chain uses TRBV19 with TRBJ1-4, with D unclear. This CDR3 is 16 amino acids long. Per germline, CDR1 LNHDA and CDR2 SQIVND (reference sequence). Trimming cost V 3 bases and J 0 bases, with 11 bases left between them. The CDR3 DNA reads as TGTGCCAGTAGTATTTTAGCGGCTGCAACTAATGAAAAACTGTTTTTT. It encodes CASSILAAATNEKLFF.

This chain joins TRBV2 and TRBJ1-1; 7 positions match TRBD1. CDR1 SNHLY and CDR2 FYNNEI come from the germline V gene. The trim removed 10 bases at V and 5 bases at J, leaving 13 bases unmatched. The CDR3 is 14 amino acids. The CDR3 region has the DNA TGTGCCACCCAAGCCTCACAGGGGTGGACTGAAGCTTTCTTT. Amino acid sequence: CATQASQGWTEAFF.

V gene TRBV9 combines with J gene TRBJ2-3, with 7 bases identical to TRBD1. Trimming cost V 0 bases and J 5 bases; bases outside gene matches: 3. The CDR3 is 14 residues long. Germline values: CDR1 SGDLS, CDR2 YYNGEE. The CDR3 nucleotides are TGTGCCAGCAGCGTAGGGACAGGAGGAGATACGCAGTATTTT. The encoded protein is CASSVGTGGDTQYF.